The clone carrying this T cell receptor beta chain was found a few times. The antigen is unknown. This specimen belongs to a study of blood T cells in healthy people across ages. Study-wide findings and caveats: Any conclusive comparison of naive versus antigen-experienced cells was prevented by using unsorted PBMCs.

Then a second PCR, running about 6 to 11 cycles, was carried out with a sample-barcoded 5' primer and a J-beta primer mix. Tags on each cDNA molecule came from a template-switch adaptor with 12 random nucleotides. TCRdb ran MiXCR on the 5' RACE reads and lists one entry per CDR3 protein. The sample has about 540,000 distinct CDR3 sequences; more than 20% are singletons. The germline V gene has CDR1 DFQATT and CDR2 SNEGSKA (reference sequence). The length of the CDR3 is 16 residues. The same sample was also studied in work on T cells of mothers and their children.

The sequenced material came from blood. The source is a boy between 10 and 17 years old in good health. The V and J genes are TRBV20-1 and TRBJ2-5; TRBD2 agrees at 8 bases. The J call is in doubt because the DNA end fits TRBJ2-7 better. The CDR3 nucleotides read TGCAGTGCTAGAGGGGGACTAGTGGGGGCCACCTACGAGCAGTACTTC. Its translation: CSARGGLVGATYEQYF.